These T cell receptor beta chains were read from a single sample in a study of CD8+ T cells in alopecia areata. TCRdb keeps only in-frame clones here, not all; method: immunoSEQ multiplex PCR. This sample has some 58,000 clones, with around 42% found just once. The sample consisted of CD8+ T cells sorted from blood, taken at roughly week 36, from a patient treated with tofacitinib. The source of these receptors is a human donor with alopecia areata. The CDR3 runs from the conserved cysteine through the conserved F or W. The D gene is left open where the match is weak. Size values are once, few and many counts, or a class for expanded clones, and some rows have none.

len,j_gene,d_gene,v_gene,abundance,CDR3aa,CDR3nt
15,TRBJ2-5,TRBD1,TRBV7-2,-,CTSSLTDRVGETQYF,TGTACCAGCAGCTTAACGGACAGGGTTGGCGAGACCCAGTACTTC
17,TRBJ2-5,-,TRBV7-9,-,CASSLASGVSMRETQYF,TGTGCCAGCAGCTTAGCGAGTGGCGTGAGTATGCGAGAGACCCAGTACTTC
17,TRBJ2-2,TRBD2,TRBV4-1,few,CASSTPGGASNTGELFF,TGCGCCAGCAGCACCCCCGGGGGGGCCTCGAACACCGGGGAGCTGTTTTTT
13,TRBJ2-1,TRBD2,TRBV5-1,-,CASSLTSGAVQFF,TGCGCCAGCAGCTTGACTAGCGGGGCGGTTCAGTTCTTC
14,TRBJ1-2,TRBD1,TRBV6-6,-,CASSYLDRADGYTF,TGTGCCAGCAGTTACCTGGACAGGGCGGATGGCTACACCTTC
13,TRBJ2-7,-,TRBV2,few,CASSVAGAYEQYF,TGTGCCAGCAGTGTGGCAGGGGCCTACGAGCAGTACTTC
17,TRBJ2-4,-,TRBV4-2,many,CASSQGGGIKPENIQYF,TGTGCCAGCAGCCAAGGGGGCGGGATTAAGCCGGAAAACATTCAGTACTTC
15,TRBJ2-5,-,TRBV6-5,-,CASSYGIGARETQYF,TGTGCCAGCAGTTACGGAATCGGGGCGCGGGAGACCCAGTACTTC
14,TRBJ2-7,TRBD1,TRBV27,-,CASSLGTGAGEQYF,TGTGCCAGCAGTTTAGGGACAGGGGCAGGCGAGCAGTACTTC
16,TRBJ2-3,-,TRBV12-5,-,CASGTTSSVVADTQYF,TGTGCTAGTGGTACTACGTCCAGCGTTGTAGCGGATACGCAGTATTTT
17,TRBJ2-6,-,TRBV2,-,CASTSVPTGAGANVLTF,TGTGCCAGCACCTCTGTCCCGACAGGAGCGGGGGCCAACGTCCTGACTTTC
14,TRBJ2-5,-,TRBV15,-,CATSRVRGQETQYF,TGTGCCACCAGCAGAGTTAGGGGGCAAGAGACCCAGTACTTC
13,TRBJ1-2,-,TRBV7-9,-,CASSRAGMDGYTF,TGTGCCAGCAGCCGTGCCGGGATGGATGGCTACACCTTC
15,TRBJ1-2,-,TRBV7-9,-,CASSGGTVASNGYTF,TGTGCCAGCAGCGGAGGGACGGTGGCGAGCAATGGCTACACCTTC
15,TRBJ2-6,TRBD1,TRBV10-2,-,CASSQTGAGANVLTF,TGCGCCAGCAGTCAGACAGGGGCTGGGGCCAACGTCCTGACTTTC
17,TRBJ2-5,TRBD1,TRBV7-9,-,CASSLYRDRSHQETQYF,TGTGCCAGCAGCCTTTACCGGGACAGATCCCACCAAGAGACCCAGTACTTC
15,TRBJ2-1,TRBD2,TRBV4-1,-,CASSPNSGLAGGPFF,TGCGCCAGCAGCCCTAATTCTGGACTAGCGGGAGGGCCTTTCTTC
12,TRBJ1-1,-,TRBV30,-,CAWSSPPIEAFF,TGTGCCTGGAGTTCGCCCCCGATTGAAGCTTTCTTT
14,TRBJ1-1,TRBD1,TRBV4-3,-,CASSQDHRGTEAFF,TGCGCCAGCAGCCAAGATCACAGGGGCACTGAAGCTTTCTTT
11,TRBJ2-1,-,TRBV5-1,-,CASSLAGEQFF,TGCGCCAGCAGCTTGGCCGGAGAGCAGTTCTTC
13,TRBJ1-2,-,TRBV5-4,few,CASSWSTENGYTF,TGTGCCAGCAGCTGGTCCACGGAGAATGGCTACACCTTC
14,TRBJ1-4,TRBD1,TRBV5-1,-,CASSLYRGTEKLFF,TGCGCCAGCAGCTTGTACAGGGGAACTGAAAAACTGTTTTTT
13,TRBJ2-7,-,TRBV5-1,-,CASSLDWDYEQYF,TGCGCCAGCAGCCTAGACTGGGATTACGAGCAGTACTTC
17,TRBJ2-3,TRBD2,TRBV4-2,-,CASSPRGGSGSGNTQYF,TGTGCCAGCAGCCCCCGGGGGGGTAGCGGGAGTGGGAATACGCAGTATTTT
16,TRBJ2-4,-,TRBV18,-,CASSPPAGQGFDIQYF,TGTGCCAGCTCACCCCCCGCAGGTCAGGGGTTTGACATTCAGTACTTC
13,TRBJ2-3,-,TRBV7-2,-,CASSQDSSGTQYF,TGCGCCAGCAGCCAAGATAGTTCGGGAACGCAGTATTTT
11,TRBJ1-1,-,TRBV29-1,few,CSVHLNTEAFF,TGCAGCGTTCACCTGAACACTGAAGCTTTCTTT
11,TRBJ2-7,-,TRBV7-9,-,CASSLSYEQYF,TGTGCCAGCAGCCTCTCCTACGAGCAGTACTTC
9,TRBJ2-7,-,TRBV6-1,-,CASGYEQYF,TGTGCCAGCGGGTACGAGCAGTACTTC